This section outlines one T cell receptor (beta chain) sequence together with its context. The antigen remains undetermined. The sample is drawn from a study of shared clonotypes between healthy human individuals. Overall study context: Three plates were used per donor for CD4 naive, three for CD4 memory, two for CD8 naive and one for CD8 memory. The study, taken as a whole, reports: Sharing of clonotypes among donors was expected to vary with sequencing depth. Rarefaction demonstrated incomplete sorted-subset sequencing despite large depth.

Germline-derived CDR1 and CDR2 are LNHNV and YYDKDF (reference sequence). The CDR3 is 13 amino acids. V dropped 6 bases and J dropped 4 bases, with 12 bases sitting between them. Using immunoSEQ multiplex PCR, the repertoire was profiled, and TCRdb retains in-frame clones only, with some absent. In the table there are some 2,100,000 clones, more than 90% of which are singletons. Into CD45RA+ naive and CD45RA-negative memory subsets, the CD4+ cells were split. The sequenced sample was naive CD4+ T cells sorted from blood. Subset in this sample: CD45RA+ positively selected. The sequence came from a man aged 18 to 30 in good health. This chain uses TRBV15 with TRBJ1-2; D ambiguous. CDR3 sequence (DNA): TGTGCCACCAGGATTTCGGGGAGCTATGGCTACACCTTC. This encodes CATRISGSYGYTF.